These 2 T cell receptor beta chains were sequenced from one sample in a study of blood T cell repertoires in COVID-19. Clones were read by immunoSEQ multiplex PCR, and TCRdb kept only the in-frame ones, dropping some. Found here are about 270,000 clones, 80% to 90% of them singletons; the top ten hold less than 20%. The sequencing input was PBMCs or T cells enriched from blood (not recorded which). The receptors here all came from a man aged 18 to 35 who had recovered from COVID-19.

The chain is built from TRBV6-1 and TRBJ1-4, with D possibly TRBD1 on 5 matching bases. V lost 2 bases, J lost 12 bases, and 13 bases lay in between. Germline assignment: CDR1 MNHNS and CDR2 SASEGT. The CDR3 spans 13 residues. CDR3 nucleotide sequence: TGTGCCAGCAGTGAAATGACAGCCCGAGAACTGTTTTTT. Its translation: CASSEMTARELFF.

The chain has TRBV7-9 and TRBJ2-2, with TRBD1 matching over 8 bases. Germline values: CDR1 SEHNR, CDR2 FQNEAQ (reference sequence). This CDR3 spans 16 amino acids. The CDR3 nucleotides are TGTGCTAGTTCCACAGGGGGTAATTTTCATGCCGGGGAGCTGTTTTTT. It codes for CASSTGGNFHAGELFF.